One and the same sample provided the 8 T cell receptor beta chains below, sequenced in a study of tumor-infiltrating lymphocytes in localized non-small cell lung cancer. The table came from immunoSEQ multiplex PCR; TCRdb's copy has only in-frame clones and leaves some out. The data contain around 17,000 clones, approximately 79% of them singletons. Sequenced sample: lung tumor tissue. The receptors derive from a human donor with non-small cell lung cancer.

V gene TRBV6-5 combines with J gene TRBJ1-2, with unresolved D. Trimming took 4 bases from V and 4 from J, leaving 16 bases between them. This CDR3 is 15 amino acids long. Germline V CDR1 and CDR2: MNHEY, SVGAGI. The CDR3 spells CASSSPGVTIYGYTF. The CDR3 region has the DNA TGTGCCAGCAGTTCCCCCGGGGTGACAATCTATGGCTACACCTTC.

The rearrangement uses TRBV10-3 and TRBJ1-2; 10 positions match TRBD1. Germline CDR1 ENHRY, CDR2 SYGVKD. The V gene end was trimmed by 6 bases and the J gene end by 0 bases; junction bases not matched to a gene: 7. The length of the CDR3 is 16 residues. The CDR3 reads CAIRATGTGANYGYTF. The CDR3 DNA reads as TGTGCCATCAGAGCCACCGGGACAGGGGCTAACTATGGCTACACCTTC.

This chain links TRBV6-6 with TRBJ1-4; D is uncertain. This CDR3 comprises 11 residues. The V gene lost 3 bases and the J gene lost 10 bases, with 6 bases spanning the gap. Germline CDR1 reads MNHNY; CDR2 reads SVGAGI (reference sequence). CDR3 loop: CASSYMGKLFF. In nucleotides, the CDR3 is TGTGCCAGCAGTTATATGGGAAAACTGTTTTTT.

The J gene is TRBJ2-5, the V gene TRBV9; 10 bases fit TRBD2. Germline trimming cut 2 bases from V and 4 bases from J; bases unmatched to any gene: 11. This CDR3 is 17 amino acids long. The germline V gene encodes CDR1 SGDLS and CDR2 YYNGEE. The CDR3 region is CASSVGASGSGGETQYF. CDR3 sequence (DNA): TGTGCCAGCAGCGTTGGAGCTAGCGGGAGCGGGGGAGAGACCCAGTACTTC.

A single count supports this clone. CDR3 region: CATTPGLAYNEQFF. The DNA of the CDR3 is TGTGCCACCACCCCGGGACTGGCCTACAATGAGCAGTTCTTC. The chain has TRBV10-3 and TRBJ2-1; a weak D match, TRBD2 (6 bases). This CDR3 spans 14 amino acids. Germline CDR1 is ENHRY and CDR2 is SYGVKD. Trimming removed 10 bases at V and 2 bases at J, with 15 bases between.

This clone showed up just a few times. The chain has TRBV4-1 and TRBJ2-3; D unresolved. The V and J ends lost 2 bases and 3 bases respectively, with 9 bases between them. Germline V gene data show CDR1 as MGHRA and CDR2 as YSYEKL. CDR3 size: 14 residues. CDR3 region: CASSQQDQTDTQYF. The CDR3 nucleotides are TGCGCCAGCAGCCAACAGGACCAGACAGATACGCAGTATTTT.

This sequence joins TRBV27 and TRBJ2-5, with D maybe TRBD2 (5 bases). The CDR3 extends over 14 amino acids. V was shortened by 3 bases and J by 0 bases, with 8 bases between the two germline ends. Germline V lookup: CDR1 MNHEY, CDR2 SMNVEV (reference sequence). The CDR3 is CASSFSGYQETQYF. The CDR3 nucleotides read TGTGCCAGCAGTTTTTCGGGGTACCAAGAGACCCAGTACTTC.

The chain has TRBV7-8 and TRBJ2-2, with D possibly matching TRBD2 (6 bases). The CDR3 length is 15 residues. V was cut by 5 bases and J by 2 bases, with 12 bases left in between. Germline loops: CDR1 SGHVS, CDR2 FQNEAQ. CDR3: CASSPRDFNTGELFF. In DNA, the CDR3 is TGTGCCAGCAGCCCCCGGGACTTCAACACCGGGGAGCTGTTTTTT.